The entry that follows covers one T cell receptor beta chain sequence. It lacks a known antigen. No quality values exist for individual bases; no much larger clone is one base distant. The sample is drawn from a study of blood T cell repertoires in COVID-19 (dated by TCRdb to 2018 to 2021). A note on the overall study: Collaborator samples came from the United States, Italy and Spain and covered acute and convalescent phases of COVID-19. Samples were obtained from the ongoing ImmuneRACE study (first 160 participants) and from roughly 1,300 subjects provided by 6 global collaborators. A de-identified subject ID, COVID-19 status, age in years and sex were almost always included in the sample metadata. Deeply sampled blood TCRbeta repertoires from subjects exposed to, actively infected with, or recovered from COVID-19 were included in the dataset. Where available, HLA class I and class II types were taken from metadata supplied by the sample provider and were not determined by assay-based typing. The repertoires were released in a freely available public database meant as a resource for research on the immune response to SARS-CoV-2. The prospective study material was composed of cDNA or gDNA derived from T cells, B-cell-depleted T cells, or PBMCs.

The immunoSEQ Assay, a bias-controlled multiplex PCR, was used to amplify TCRbeta CDR3 regions from genomic DNA. The authors' analysis ran thus. Nucleated cell counts per sample were estimated from amplification of reference gene primers within the assay. Sequence reads were collapsed and filtered to measure the absolute abundance of every unique TCRbeta CDR3 rearrangement. Productive Simpson clonality was computed per sample as the square root of Simpson's diversity index over productive rearrangements. Drawn from immuneACCESS, this table holds only the in-frame rearrangements with V and J called that TCRdb kept. Clones are partly lost; checked studies trace under half to an unresolved V gene and leave the rest unexplained. V and J calls and clone size are copied from that table; D and trimming were computed from the DNA. This sample has approximately 230,000 clones in its table, and about 85% of those were observed once. The top ten constitute approximately 20% of the sample.

On the study overall, not on this receptor specifically: The quantity of clinical and demographic metadata differed by source and by participant and was supplied without curation.

The V end loses 1 base and the J end loses 4 bases, and a stretch of 14 bases separates them. The CDR3, from cysteine to phenylalanine, totals 15 residues. The CDR3 DNA has 45 bases and is translated from base 1. Via the germline V gene, CDR1 is SGDLS and CDR2 YYNGEE. The collaborating institutions used their own protocols to collect whole blood in K2EDTA tubes. Collaborator samples were shipped for TCRbeta analysis as frozen whole blood, isolated PBMCs, or DNA extracted from either sample type. The chain is made from TRBV9 and TRBJ1-2; the D gene identity is not certain. The sequence derives from a young man with active or convalescent COVID-19. The sequenced sample was peripheral blood. The DNA is as follows: TGTGCCAGCAGCGTATCGGAGGGATCCAGCTATGGCTACACCTTC. Its protein product is CASSVSEGSSYGYTF.